The clone carrying this TCR beta chain has a single count. The antigen remains unidentified. This sample is drawn from a study of a mutant IDH1 vaccine in newly diagnosed glioma. Across the whole study: Pretreatment consisted of radiotherapy, temozolomide, or both, with most receiving both.

This CDR3 has 11 amino acids. Trimming left V 6 bases short and J 7 bases short, with 10 bases between. The germline CDR1 and CDR2 sequences are MNHEY and SVGAGI. Time point described: baseline, week 1 (first vaccination visit). Treatment indicated: pre-vaccination baseline after standard-of-care therapy. The donors had new WHO grade 3 or 4 astrocytomas; these were IDH1-mutant and ATRX-lost. The data were produced by immunoSEQ multiplex PCR, yet TCRdb's version contains in-frame clones alone and is incomplete. Here the sample spans around 89,000 clones, roughly 80% being singletons. Study outcomes and limitations: Evidence of vaccine-induced immune responses was documented in approximately 93% of patients. Pseudoprogression apparently tracked independently of changes in top peripheral T cell clonotypes.

Sequences were derived from PBMCs, sampled from a glioma patient treated with radiotherapy, temozolomide or both. This sequence joins TRBV6-5 and TRBJ2-7; no reliable D call. The receptor's source is a woman between 45 and 60 years old with glioma. The CDR3 protein is CASSNTKEQYF. Here the CDR3 DNA reads TGTGCCAGCAGCAATACCAAAGAGCAGTACTTC.